Listed below are T cell receptor beta chains from one sample, sequenced in a study of CD8+CD57+ T cells in acquired aplastic anemia. MiXCR was run by TCRdb on the reads, yielding one entry per CDR3 protein. The profile shows around 290,000 distinct CDR3 sequences, approximately 60% of them singletons. The specimen sequenced was sorted CD4+, CD8+, or CD8+CD57+ T cells (not recorded which) from PBMCs. All receptors come from a human donor with aplastic anemia. CDR3s include the opening cysteine and the closing phenylalanine or tryptophan. The D gene is left open where the match is weak. Only part of the rows carry a size: once, few, many, or a class if the clone is expanded.

V gene	D gene	J gene	clone size	CDR3 DNA	CDR3 protein
TRBV5-1	TRBD1	TRBJ1-1	-	TGTGCCAGCAGCCCTGGACAGGATGAAGCTTTCTTT	CASSPGQDEAFF
TRBV20-1	-	TRBJ1-2	-	TGCAGTGCTAGGGATAGGGCCGGCTATGGCTACACCTTC	CSARDRAGYGYTF
TRBV5-1	-	TRBJ2-3	-	TGCGCCAGCAGCTTGGGGTTTGGGGGGACAGATACGCAGTATTTT	CASSLGFGGTDTQYF
TRBV10-3	-	TRBJ2-7	once	TGTGCCAGCAGTAACTCGGGCCCCCACAACGAGCAGTACTTC	CASSNSGPHNEQYF
TRBV2	TRBD1	TRBJ1-5	many	TGTGCCAGCAGCGGGACAGTCGGGAGCAATCAGCCCCAGCATTTT	CASSGTVGSNQPQHF
TRBV25-1	-	TRBJ2-7	-	TGTGCCAGCAGTCCCCGGGACACTTCCTACGAGCAGTACTTC	CASSPRDTSYEQYF
TRBV7-9	-	TRBJ2-7	-	TGTGCCAGCAGTTCACAGGGCAACGAGCAGTACTTC	CASSSQGNEQYF
TRBV19	TRBD2	TRBJ2-1	few	TGTGCCTGGAGGTCCGCCGGGGCGGGAGGCCATGGGGATGAGCAGTTCTTC	CAWRSAGAGGHGDEQFF
TRBV25-1	TRBD1	TRBJ2-6	few	TGTGCCAGCAGTGATCCTTGGACAGGGGGGTATTCTGGGGCCAACGTCCTGACTTTC	CASSDPWTGGYSGANVLTF
TRBV5-1	-	TRBJ2-7	many	TGCGCCAGCAGCTTGGCCGGGGGGACAGGATCTTACGAGCAGTACTTC	CASSLAGGTGSYEQYF
TRBV24-1	TRBD2	TRBJ2-1	-	TGTGCCACCAGTGATGGGGGGGCCTACAATGAGCAGTTCTTC	CATSDGGAYNEQFF
TRBV29-1	-	TRBJ1-2	once	TGCAGCGTATCCGAGGGTACAGGCTATGGCTACACCTTC	CSVSEGTGYGYTF
TRBV7-3	-	TRBJ1-2	few	TGTGCCAGCAGCTTAACCTCAGGGGAAGACTATGGCTACACCTTC	CASSLTSGEDYGYTF
TRBV20-1	-	TRBJ1-5	many	TGCAGTGCTAGAACCGAAAACCGGGACCGAAAGTATCAGCCCCAGCATTTT	CSARTENRDRKYQPQHF
TRBV6-6	-	TRBJ1-1	many	TGTGCCAGCAGTTACTCAAGCAGGGCTGAAGCTTTCTTT	CASSYSSRAEAFF
TRBV19	-	TRBJ1-2	-	TGTGCCAGTAGTATCCCATTTGGACAGCCCAACTATGGCTACACCTTC	CASSIPFGQPNYGYTF
TRBV7-2	TRBD1	TRBJ1-2	-	TGTGCCAGCAGCTTAGCTGGACAGGGGGACTATGGCTACACCTTC	CASSLAGQGDYGYTF
TRBV29-1	-	TRBJ1-2	few	TGCAGCGTTGAGGGGGACTATGGCTACACCTTC	CSVEGDYGYTF
TRBV20-1	-	TRBJ2-7	-	TGCAGTGCGACAGGTTTAAGCTCCTACGAGCAGTACTTC	CSATGLSSYEQYF
TRBV10-3	-	TRBJ2-7	-	TGTGCCATCAGTGAGTCGAAACCGGGGCAAGGGTCCTACGAGCAGTACTTC	CAISESKPGQGSYEQYF
TRBV24-1	TRBD2	TRBJ2-1	few	TGTGCCACCAGTGATCACGGGACTAGCACATACAATGAGCAGTTCTTC	CATSDHGTSTYNEQFF
TRBV5-1	TRBD1	TRBJ1-6	-	TGCGCCAGCAGCATCGGACAGGGCTTTTATAATTCACCCCTCCACTTT	CASSIGQGFYNSPLHF
TRBV9	-	TRBJ1-1	-	TGTGCCAGCAGCGTAGGGGGGTCGAACACTGAAGCTTTCTTT	CASSVGGSNTEAFF
TRBV6-5	TRBD1	TRBJ1-1	-	TGTGCCAGCAGCCGACAGGGGGCAGAGACTGAAGCTTTCTTT	CASSRQGAETEAFF
TRBV20-1	-	TRBJ1-5	-	TGCAGCGCTAAGCAGGACACGGTACAGCCCCAGCATTTT	CSAKQDTVQPQHF
TRBV9	-	TRBJ2-7	-	TGTGCCAGCAGCGTAGCATTGGGGCAGGGCTACGAGCAGTACTTC	CASSVALGQGYEQYF
TRBV29-1	-	TRBJ2-1	-	TGCAGCGTTGGGCTATCGGGGATTTACAATGAGCAGTTCTTC	CSVGLSGIYNEQFF
TRBV24-1	-	TRBJ2-2	few	TGTGCCACCAGTGATGCAGGGGGGACCGGGGAGCTGTTTTTT	CATSDAGGTGELFF
TRBV4-1	TRBD2	TRBJ2-1	-	TGCGCCAGCAGCCAAGTGGGGACTAGCAATGAGCAGTTCTTC	CASSQVGTSNEQFF
TRBV19	TRBD2	TRBJ2-7	-	TGTGCCAGTAACGGATTTGGACTAGCGGGAGTAAGTTTC	CASNGFGLAGVSF